The 22 T cell receptor beta chains below all came from one sample that was sequenced in a study of persistence of HIV-infected CD4 T cells. This was the immunoSEQ version 4 assay in survey mode. Generated by immunoSEQ multiplex PCR, the TCRdb table keeps only in-frame clones and is missing some. The top ten clones hold approximately 1.3% of a sample with more than 35,000 clones, roughly 87% of them seen once. Their cognate antigens are unknown. This nonspecific control used anti-CD3/anti-CD28 bead stimulation of CD4+ T cells. Responding CD4+ T cells were sorted by upregulation of both CD40 ligand and CD69. This specimen was CD4+ T cells sorted from PBMCs after approximately 20-hour stimulation, taken from a patient who received antiretroviral therapy. Every receptor here comes from an adult man with HIV who was CMV-seropositive.

V is TRBV14 and J is TRBJ2-6; D perhaps matches TRBD1 (5 bases). From germline, CDR1 is SGHDN and CDR2 FVKESK. V dropped 0 bases and J dropped 0 bases, with 18 bases sitting between them. There are 20 residues in the CDR3. The CDR3 is CASSQEFFGFQGSGANVLTF. The CDR3 nucleotides read TGTGCCAGCAGCCAAGAATTCTTCGGGTTTCAGGGCTCTGGGGCCAACGTCCTGACTTTC.

This sequence joins TRBV19 and TRBJ2-5, with TRBD1 identical over 9 bases. This CDR3 has 14 amino acids. From germline, CDR1 is LNHDA and CDR2 SQIVND (reference sequence). V was pared by 6 bases and J by 5 bases, with 7 bases of the junction left unmatched. CDR3 region: CASSDTGGAETQYF. CDR3 DNA sequence: TGTGCCAGTAGCGACACAGGGGGCGCGGAGACCCAGTACTTC.

This sequence joins TRBV6-1 and TRBJ2-5, with D possibly TRBD2 on 6 matching bases. This CDR3 is 17 amino acids long. The V gene lost 0 bases and the J gene lost 4 bases, with 18 bases spanning the gap. Germline lookup yields CDR1 MNHNS and CDR2 SASEGT. The CDR3 loop is CASSEARRVRIRETQYF. DNA of the CDR3: TGTGCCAGCAGTGAAGCGCGGAGGGTAAGGATCCGAGAGACCCAGTACTTC.

This chain connects TRBV3-1 (or the pseudogene TRBV3-2) to TRBJ2-7, with D perhaps TRBD1 (5 bases). The germline V gene has CDR1 LGHDT and CDR2 YNNKEL (reference sequence). CDR3 length: 11 residues. Trimming cost V 3 bases and J 9 bases, with 9 bases left between them. The CDR3 region is CASSQDTGQYF. CDR3 DNA: TGTGCCAGCAGCCAGGACACGGGGCAGTACTTC.

This clone has only a few counts. This chain connects TRBV6-1 to TRBJ1-1; a possible D gene is TRBD1 (5 bases). The ends were cut back, 0 bases at V and 7 bases at J, with 12 bases in the middle. CDR1 MNHNS and CDR2 SASEGT come from the germline V gene. The CDR3 is 14 residues long. This CDR3 reads CASSEALGVNEAFF. The CDR3 DNA is TGTGCCAGCAGTGAAGCGCTAGGGGTTAATGAAGCTTTCTTT.

The CDR3 coding sequence is TGCGCCAGCAGCCAAGTGGGACAGAACACCGGGGAGCTGTTTTTT. It specifies CASSQVGQNTGELFF. The chain links TRBV4-1 to TRBJ2-2; D might be TRBD1 (6 bases). From germline, CDR1 is MGHRA and CDR2 YSYEKL. Trimming removed 1 base at V and 1 base at J, with 7 bases between. CDR3 length: 15 residues.

The CDR3 DNA is TGTGCCAGCAGTGAGACAGGGGGCTCGGGCAATCAGCCCCAGCATTTT. Its translation is CASSETGGSGNQPQHF. The V and J genes are TRBV6-1 and TRBJ1-5; 10 bases are shared with TRBD1. CDR3 size: 16 residues. Germline V gives CDR1 MNHNS, CDR2 SASEGT. V shed 3 bases, J shed 2 bases, and the junction held 4 bases outside the gene matches.

The J gene is TRBJ1-2, the V gene TRBV29-1, with 9 bases fitting TRBD1. CDR3 size: 12 residues. Losses at the gene ends were 8 bases for V and 4 bases for J; bases not matched to a gene: 5. Germline lookup yields CDR1 SQVTM and CDR2 ANQGSEA. The CDR3 coding sequence is TGCAGCATAAGGACAGGGGTCTATGGCTACACCTTC. Its translation is CSIRTGVYGYTF.

The V and J genes are TRBV5-8 and TRBJ1-1; TRBD1 aligns across 7 bases. J was trimmed by 4 bases and V by 0 bases; bases with no gene match: 3. Germline CDR1 reads SGHTS; CDR2 reads YDEGEE. This CDR3 spans 14 amino acids. DNA of the CDR3: TGTGCCAGCAGCTTGGTCCAGGGGGGCACTGAAGCTTTCTTT. It encodes CASSLVQGGTEAFF.

This rearrangement joins TRBV19 to TRBJ2-4; 9 bases are shared with TRBD2. The CDR3 loop spans 16 amino acids. V trimming: 4 bases; J trimming: 3 bases; junction bases outside the gene matches: 7. Germline CDR1 LNHDA, CDR2 SQIVND (reference sequence). Here the CDR3 reads CASSKGQREDKNIQYF. The CDR3 DNA is TGTGCCAGTAGTAAGGGCCAGCGGGAGGACAAAAACATTCAGTACTTC.

This rearrangement joins TRBV7-8 to TRBJ1-2, with D unresolved. V gave up 4 bases and J gave up 1 base, with 13 bases separating them. Germline-derived CDR1 and CDR2 are SGHVS and FQNEAQ. The CDR3 extends over 15 amino acids. CDR3 sequence: CASSSPDRLNYGYTF. Written as DNA, the CDR3 is TGTGCCAGCAGCTCGCCCGACCGACTTAACTATGGCTACACCTTC.

This CDR3 is CATSKRDRGPSGNTIYF. In nucleotides, the CDR3 is TGTGCCACCAGCAAGAGGGACAGGGGACCCTCTGGAAACACCATATATTTT. This chain connects TRBV15 to TRBJ1-3; TRBD1 matches at 10 bases. With 4 bases clipped from V and 0 bases from J, the junction kept 6 bases outside the gene matches. CDR1 is LNHNV, CDR2 YYDKDF, per germline (reference sequence). The CDR3 has 17 amino acids.

J is TRBJ2-5 and V is TRBV30, with D possibly being TRBD1 (5 bases). V lost 0 bases and J 2 bases, leaving 7 bases between the germline ends. The germline gives CDR1 GTSNPN, CDR2 SVGIG (reference sequence). The CDR3 has 13 amino acids. CDR3 residues: CAWSVRQQETQYF. CDR3 in DNA: TGTGCCTGGAGTGTGAGACAGCAAGAGACCCAGTACTTC.

This clone is a singleton in its sample. The V call is TRBV4-3, the J call TRBJ2-3; TRBD2 is a possible D gene (7 bases). Germline V gene data show CDR1 as LGHNA and CDR2 as YSLEER. V was pared by 5 bases and J by 4 bases, with 19 bases between. The CDR3 extends over 16 amino acids. In DNA, the CDR3 is TGCGCCAGCAGCTCTCAGAGGGGGAGGGCGGCAGATACGCAGTATTTT. Amino acid sequence: CASSSQRGRAADTQYF.

The genes are TRBV4-2 and TRBJ2-2; D gene uncertain. V lost 0 bases and J 4 bases, leaving 9 bases between the germline ends. This CDR3 has 15 amino acids. Germline CDR1 LGHNA, CDR2 YNFKEQ. The CDR3 reads CASSQETVGTGELFF. CDR3 bases: TGTGCCAGCAGCCAAGAAACGGTAGGCACCGGGGAGCTGTTTTTT.

The chain employs TRBV27 and TRBJ1-1; D ambiguous. The CDR3 has 14 residues. Germline V lookup: CDR1 MNHEY, CDR2 SMNVEV (reference sequence). V was pared by 5 bases and J by 7 bases, with 17 bases between. The CDR3 DNA is TGTGCCAGCAGTCCACGTGTTGGGCAGAATGAAGCTTTCTTT. Translating gives CASSPRVGQNEAFF.

The V call is TRBV7-2, the J call TRBJ1-2, with a tentative D call TRBD1 (5 bases). V lost 3 bases, J lost 1 base, and 12 bases lay in between. This CDR3 comprises 15 residues. CDR1 is SGHTA and CDR2 is FQGNSA in the germline V gene. CDR3 bases: TGTGCCAGCAGCTTTGGGGCAGGTTTTAACTATGGCTACACCTTC. Translation gives CASSFGAGFNYGYTF. The full variable domain, completed using reference TRBV7-2 and TRBJ1-2, is GAGVSQSPSNKVTEKGKDVELRCDPISGHTALYWYRQSLGQGLEFLIYFQGNSAPDKSGLPSDRFSAERTGGSVSTLTIQRTQQEDSAVYLCASSFGAGFNYGYTFGSGTRLTVV.

This clone is deemed medium-sized (0.01 to 0.1%). V and J are TRBV30 and TRBJ2-3; D possibly uses TRBD1 or TRBD2 (5 bases each). Trimming stripped 5 bases from V and 11 bases from J, with 17 bases between. CDR3 length equals 12 residues. Germline loops: CDR1 GTSNPN, CDR2 SVGIG (reference sequence). Written as DNA, the CDR3 is TGTGCCTGGGGTGGGGACCTCCAGAGGCAGTATTTT. Protein sequence: CAWGGDLQRQYF.

This chain connects TRBV7-2 to TRBJ2-7; TRBD2 aligns across 7 bases. CDR1 and CDR2 from the germline V gene are SGHTA and FQGNSA. J lost 2 bases, V lost 5 bases, and 6 bases had no gene match. There are 14 residues in the CDR3. CDR3 nucleotide sequence: TGTGCCAGCAGCCTTCAGCGGGGCCCCTACGAGCAGTACTTC. This gives the protein CASSLQRGPYEQYF.

The V gene is TRBV30, the J gene TRBJ2-7; 10 nucleotides line up with TRBD2. The CDR3 contains 13 residues. Trimming removed 4 bases from V and 6 bases from J; junction bases left unmatched: 6. In germline, CDR1 is GTSNPN, CDR2 SVGIG (reference sequence). The DNA of the CDR3 is TGTGCCTGGACAAGCGGGGGGGCATCCGAGCAGTACTTC. Encoded protein: CAWTSGGASEQYF.

This chain uses TRBV7-2 with TRBJ2-2; D is tentatively TRBD1 or TRBD2 (5 bases each). Germline CDR1 is SGHTA and CDR2 is FQGNSA. This CDR3 spans 15 amino acids. Trimming removed 1 base at V and 3 bases at J, with 9 bases between. CDR3 bases: TGTGCCAGCAGCTTAGGGGACCGATACACCGGGGAGCTGTTTTTT. Its protein product is CASSLGDRYTGELFF.

This clone occurred once. This chain uses TRBV29-1 with TRBJ2-5; 10 nucleotides agree with TRBD1. This CDR3 has 15 amino acids. V trimming: 4 bases; J trimming: 7 bases; junction bases outside the gene matches: 12. The germline CDR1 and CDR2 sequences are SQVTM and ANQGSEA. The CDR3 sequence is CSVGILTGGEGTQYF. CDR3 DNA sequence: TGCAGCGTTGGTATTTTGACAGGGGGCGAGGGGACCCAGTACTTC. Filled out from reference TRBV29-1 and TRBJ2-5, the complete variable domain reads SAVISQKPSRDICQRGTSLTIQCQVDSQVTMMFWYRQQPGQSLTLIATANQGSEATYESGFVIDKFPISRPNLTFSTLTVSNMSPEDSSIYLCSVGILTGGEGTQYFGPGTRLLVL.